The T cell receptor beta chain described here comes from a study of T cells after yellow fever vaccination. About the study: SMART-Seq v4 Ultra Low Input handled preparation of low-cell-number fractions.

In making TCR cDNA, 5'RACE template switching added a universal primer site and UMIs to it. TCRdb called the 5' RACE reads again in MiXCR, with one record for every CDR3 protein. The sample holds fewer than 150,000 distinct CDR3 sequences, 7.2% seen once. This clonotype was observed many times. Its matching antigen is unknown. Study outcomes and limitations: Clones that expanded after primary vaccination mostly reappeared after the booster (96% CD4, 88% CD8).

The starting material was CD4+ T cells sorted from PBMCs, obtained approximately 47 days after the first yellow fever vaccination. This receptor was identified in a man between 18 and 35 years old who received the YFV17D yellow fever vaccine.

The DNA for the CDR3 is TGTGCCAGCAGCCAAGGAGCGAATACGCAGTATTTT. Its protein is CASSQGANTQYF. This chain uses TRBV3-1 with TRBJ2-3; D is unresolved. The CDR3 runs 12 residues. V was pared by 1 base and J by 7 bases, with 6 bases between. Germline-derived CDR1 and CDR2 are LGHDT and YNNKEL (reference sequence).